This T cell receptor beta chain was observed in a study of blood T cell repertoires in COVID-19. Overall study context: Spain, Italy and the United States supplied samples that represented acute and convalescent COVID-19. T cells, B-cell-depleted T cells, or PBMCs supplied cDNA or gDNA.

Method: immunoSEQ multiplex PCR; TCRdb's copy keeps in-frame clones and lacks some. This sample has about 140,000 clones, with less than 85% found just once. Cohorts were assigned according to the clinical history that participants reported. The receptor's source is a woman between 18 and 30 years old who had been exposed to COVID-19. The specimen sequenced was PBMCs or T cells enriched from blood (not recorded which).

The CDR3 bases are TGTGCCAGCAGCCAAACAGGGGGCGCGGGCTATGGCTACACCTTC. This codes for CASSQTGGAGYGYTF. The rearrangement links TRBV3-1 (or the pseudogene TRBV3-2) to TRBJ1-2; 9 nucleotides agree with TRBD1. Germline lookup yields CDR1 LGHDT and CDR2 YNNKEL (reference sequence). The CDR3 has 15 amino acids. V lost 2 bases and J lost 4; bases outside the gene matches: 5.